This TCR beta chain was retrieved from a study of blood T cell repertoires in COVID-19. Across the study: Collection of acute and convalescent COVID-19 samples took place in the United States, Italy and Spain.

The table came from immunoSEQ multiplex PCR; TCRdb's copy has only in-frame clones and leaves some out. The repertoire consists of 200,000 or so clones, with approximately 85% occurring once and the leading ten covering about a tenth. The CDR3 consists of 20 residues. Sequenced input: peripheral blood. This TCR came from a human donor with active or convalescent COVID-19. The donor label of this sample is uncertain. The chain is built from TRBV12-2 and TRBJ2-3; TRBD2 is taken as the D call from the table, unchecked against the DNA. TRBV12-2 is reported as a pseudogene. CDR3 region: CASRLVRGLAGAIKPDTQYF. As DNA, the CDR3 is TGTGCAAGTCGCTTAGTGCGTGGACTAGCGGGAGCCATAAAGCCAGATACGCAGTATTTT.